What follows are 24 T cell receptor beta chains derived from one specimen sequenced in a study of OX40 agonist ivuxolimab in advanced cancers. Receptor amplification or capture employed the immunoSEQ multiplex PCR assay. TCRdb provides this immuneACCESS table in a form limited to in-frame rearrangements. Some clones are lacking; in checked studies, under half of them reflect an unresolved V gene, and why the rest are absent is not known. For this sample there are tens of thousands of clones; approximately 85% appear just once. The top ten clones comprise 0.9% to 1.1% of the sample. Sample: CD4+ or CD8+ T cells sorted from blood, taken in a trial of the OX40 agonist ivuxolimab. The receptors were gathered from an adult with an advanced solid tumor such as melanoma, head and neck, liver or kidney cancer.

The chain couples TRBV30 to TRBJ2-1, with D possibly TRBD2 on 5 matching bases. V lost 0 bases and J 0 bases, leaving 15 bases between the germline ends. CDR1 GTSNPN and CDR2 SVGIG come from the germline V gene (reference sequence). The CDR3 is 17 residues long. The CDR3 loop is CAWSVPLEVGSYNEQFF. The DNA of the CDR3 is TGTGCCTGGAGTGTACCCTTGGAGGTTGGCTCCTACAATGAGCAGTTCTTC.

J is TRBJ2-7 and V is TRBV4-2; TRBD1 or TRBD2 may be the D gene (5 bases each). The CDR3 runs to 15 residues. Germline loops: CDR1 LGHNA, CDR2 YNFKEQ. V gave up 0 bases and J gave up 2 bases, with 11 bases separating them. The CDR3 bases are TGTGCCAGCAGCCAAGAAGGGACCGACACCTACGAGCAGTACTTC. Translating gives CASSQEGTDTYEQYF.

The chain links TRBV2 to TRBJ2-3; tentative D call: TRBD1 (6 bases). Germline V gene sequence: CDR1 SNHLY, CDR2 FYNNEI. The CDR3 covers 17 residues. V was trimmed by 6 bases and J by 2 bases, leaving 21 bases between them. The DNA of the CDR3 is TGTGCCAGCAGCCCGCCGCTGACAGGCTCAAACACAGATACGCAGTATTTT. It yields the protein CASSPPLTGSNTDTQYF. Full variable domain (rest looked up from reference TRBV2 and TRBJ2-3): EPEVTQTPSHQVTQMGQEVILRCVPISNHLYFYWYRQILGQKVEFLVSFYNNEISEKSEIFDDQFSVERPDGSNFTLKIRSTKLEDSAMYFCASSPPLTGSNTDTQYFGPGTRLTVL.

This clone was seen just once. The gene calls are TRBV5-4 and TRBJ2-7, with D hard to call. V was cut by 3 bases and J by 2 bases, with 15 bases left in between. Germline assignment: CDR1 SGHNT and CDR2 YYREEE (reference sequence). The length of the CDR3 is 15 residues. In DNA form, the CDR3 reads TGTGCCAGCAGCTCCGCCAGCAGGAAAGCCTACGAGCAGTACTTC. Amino acids: CASSSASRKAYEQYF. The whole variable domain, filled in from reference TRBV5-4 and TRBJ2-7, reads ETGVTQSPTHLIKTRGQQVTLRCSSQSGHNTVSWYQQALGQGPQFIFQYYREEENGRGNFPPRFSGLQFPNYSSELNVNALELDDSALYLCASSSASRKAYEQYFGPGTRLTVT.

CDR3 sequence: CAIKDRGMNSPLHF. In DNA, the CDR3 is TGTGCCATCAAGGACAGGGGAATGAATTCACCCCTCCACTTT. V usage is TRBV10-3 and J usage is TRBJ1-6; TRBD1 matches at 9 bases. After removal of 7 bases from V and 7 bases from J, the junction contained 5 bases not matched to a gene. CDR3 length: 14 amino acids. Germline V gene lookup returns CDR1 ENHRY and CDR2 SYGVKD.

This rearrangement joins TRBV7-2 to TRBJ1-5, with unresolved D. Trimming took 1 base from V and 6 from J, leaving 16 bases between them. The CDR3 runs 16 residues. CDR1 and CDR2 from the germline V gene are SGHTA and FQGNSA. CDR3 DNA sequence: TGTGCCAGCAGCTTAGGGGCAGCGAGGTTGGGTCAGCCCCAGCATTTT. It encodes CASSLGAARLGQPQHF. Supplemented by reference TRBV7-2 and TRBJ1-5, the full variable domain reads GAGVSQSPSNKVTEKGKDVELRCDPISGHTALYWYRQSLGQGLEFLIYFQGNSAPDKSGLPSDRFSAERTGGSVSTLTIQRTQQEDSAVYLCASSLGAARLGQPQHFGDGTRLSIL.

The chain links TRBV21-1 to TRBJ1-2; the DNA was not compared with TRBD1, the D call given in the table. TRBV21-1 is an annotated pseudogene. This CDR3 comprises 15 residues. Here the CDR3 DNA reads TGTGCCAGCAGCAAAGAAGGGGGATACAACTATGGCTACACCTTC. It is translated as CASSKEGGYNYGYTF.

The chain combines TRBV7-3 with TRBJ2-1, with D tentatively TRBD1 (5 bases). The germline V and J ends were trimmed by 4 bases and 5 bases, with 12 bases remaining between them. The CDR3 length is 14 residues. Germline V lookup: CDR1 SGHTA, CDR2 FQGTGA. Here the CDR3 DNA reads TGTGCCAGCAGCTCTCAGGCAGGGAACAATGAGCAGTTCTTC. It translates to CASSSQAGNNEQFF.

The gene calls are TRBV27 and TRBJ1-1, with 11 bases matching TRBD1. With V trimmed by 6 bases and J by 1 base, 7 bases remained unmatched. CDR1 is MNHEY and CDR2 is SMNVEV in the germline V gene (reference sequence). This CDR3 contains 16 residues. The CDR3 region has the DNA TGTGCCAGCAGAAAAGGACAGGGGGCAGGGAACACTGAAGCTTTCTTT. Protein: CASRKGQGAGNTEAFF.

The chain carries TRBV5-1 and TRBJ2-7; D is ambiguous. The germline V gene has CDR1 SGHRS and CDR2 YFSETQ. The CDR3 spans 15 residues. V was shortened by 0 bases and J by 0 bases, with 10 bases between the two germline ends. The DNA of the CDR3 is TGCGCCAGCAGCTTGGACAGCGATTCCTCCTACGAGCAGTACTTC. The encoded protein is CASSLDSDSSYEQYF.

This chain links TRBV25-1 with TRBJ2-5, with a tentative D call TRBD1 (5 bases). Germline CDR1 MGHDK, CDR2 SYGVNS. Trimming removed 3 bases from V and 4 bases from J, with 18 bases in between. The CDR3 extends over 16 amino acids. The chain's CDR3 is CASSDPQGSIGETQYF. The CDR3, as DNA: TGTGCCAGCAGTGATCCCCAGGGTAGTATAGGAGAGACCCAGTACTTC.

V and J are TRBV5-4 and TRBJ1-1; D is unresolved. V was clipped by 1 base and J by 3 bases, with 10 bases between them. The CDR3 has 14 residues. Germline CDR1 is SGHNT and CDR2 is YYREEE (reference sequence). CDR3 amino acids: CASSLLGGDTEAFF. For the CDR3, the DNA is TGTGCCAGCAGCTTGCTGGGAGGAGACACTGAAGCTTTCTTT.

J is TRBJ1-5 and V is TRBV5-6; TRBD1 aligns across 8 bases. Germline trimming cut 3 bases from V and 2 bases from J; bases unmatched to any gene: 7. This CDR3 spans 16 amino acids. Germline CDR1 SGHDT, CDR2 YYEEEE. The CDR3 loop reads CASSSRQGLRNQPQHF. For the CDR3, the DNA is TGTGCCAGCAGCTCTCGACAGGGGCTTCGCAATCAGCCCCAGCATTTT. The complete variable domain, with remaining parts taken from reference TRBV5-6 and TRBJ1-5, reads DAGVTQSPTHLIKTRGQQVTLRCSPKSGHDTVSWYQQALGQGPQFIFQYYEEEERQRGNFPDRFSGHQFPNYSSELNVNALLLGDSALYLCASSSRQGLRNQPQHFGDGTRLSIL.

The chain recombines TRBV5-8 with TRBJ2-3, with 7 nucleotides matching TRBD1. V lost 2 bases and J lost 1; bases outside the gene matches: 4. Germline V CDR1 and CDR2: SGHTS, YDEGEE. The CDR3 sequence is 15 residues long. The CDR3 spells CASSFYGQGTDTQYF. The CDR3 nucleotides read TGTGCCAGCAGCTTCTACGGACAGGGCACAGATACGCAGTATTTT.

The V gene is TRBV4-2, the J gene TRBJ2-3; TRBD2 agrees at 8 bases. Germline CDR1 is LGHNA and CDR2 is YNFKEQ. The junction had 8 bases not matched to a gene; V was cut back by 0 bases and J by 3 bases. The CDR3 is 17 amino acids. The CDR3: CASSQDRQRGRTDTQYF. In DNA, the CDR3 is TGTGCCAGCAGCCAAGATAGGCAGCGGGGGAGGACAGATACGCAGTATTTT.

The gene calls are TRBV15 and TRBJ2-1; maybe TRBD1 (6 bases). Germline lookup yields CDR1 LNHNV and CDR2 YYDKDF (reference sequence). V dropped 0 bases and J dropped 7 bases, with 10 bases sitting between them. The CDR3 spans 14 residues. CDR3 bases: TGTGCCACCAGCAGAGATGTGGACAGAAATGAGCAGTTCTTC. Translation: CATSRDVDRNEQFF. Combining the CDR3 with reference TRBV15 and TRBJ2-1 gives the whole variable domain DAMVIQNPRYQVTQFGKPVTLSCSQTLNHNVMYWYQQKSSQAPKLLFHYYDKDFNNEADTPDNFQSRRPNTSFCFLDIRSPGLGDTAMYLCATSRDVDRNEQFFGPGTRLTVL.

This chain links TRBV19 with TRBJ1-4; 12 positions agree with TRBD1. With V trimmed by 5 bases and J by 1 base, 5 bases remained unmatched. The length of the CDR3 is 17 residues. Germline V gene sequence: CDR1 LNHDA, CDR2 SQIVND (reference sequence). The CDR3 is CASSPRDRGRTNEKLFF. In DNA, the CDR3 is TGTGCCAGTAGTCCCCGGGACAGGGGGCGAACTAATGAAAAACTGTTTTTT. Using reference TRBV19 and TRBJ1-4 for the parts outside the CDR3, the full variable domain is DGGITQSPKYLFRKEGQNVTLSCEQNLNHDAMYWYRQDPGQGLRLIYYSQIVNDFQKGDIAEGYSVSREKKESFPLTVTSAQKNPTAFYLCASSPRDRGRTNEKLFFGSGTQLSVL.

This chain connects TRBV19 to TRBJ2-3; no clear D gene. Trimming left V 1 base short and J 3 bases short, with 8 bases between. The CDR3 spans 14 residues. Germline V lookup: CDR1 LNHDA, CDR2 SQIVND (reference sequence). The CDR3 DNA reads TGTGCCAGTAGTATAGGAGTAGGGACAGATACGCAGTATTTT. Encoded protein: CASSIGVGTDTQYF. Drawing the rest from reference TRBV19 and TRBJ2-3, the complete variable domain is DGGITQSPKYLFRKEGQNVTLSCEQNLNHDAMYWYRQDPGQGLRLIYYSQIVNDFQKGDIAEGYSVSREKKESFPLTVTSAQKNPTAFYLCASSIGVGTDTQYFGPGTRLTVL.

This clone was counted a few times. V is TRBV6-6 and J is TRBJ2-2; 7 nucleotides match TRBD1. Germline lookup yields CDR1 MNHNY and CDR2 SVGAGI (reference sequence). Germline trimming cut 2 bases from V and 5 bases from J; bases unmatched to any gene: 5. The CDR3 has 15 residues. In nucleotides, the CDR3 is TGTGCCAGCAGTTACCCGACAGGGATTACCGGGGAGCTGTTTTTT. It yields the protein CASSYPTGITGELFF.

This sequence joins TRBV29-1 and TRBJ2-3; D is uncertain. The germline gives CDR1 SQVTM, CDR2 ANQGSEA. V was clipped by 1 base and J by 5 bases, with 10 bases between them. The CDR3 is 13 amino acids. The CDR3 protein is CSVEGVHGDTQYF. The CDR3 DNA sequence: TGCAGCGTTGAAGGGGTACATGGAGATACGCAGTATTTT.

This clone was seen a handful of times. J is TRBJ2-1 and V is TRBV6-1; D is possibly TRBD2 (6 bases). The CDR3 contains 15 residues. Germline CDR1 reads MNHNS; CDR2 reads SASEGT. V gave up 0 bases and J gave up 0 bases, with 6 bases separating them. Here the CDR3 reads CASSEAGGSYNEQFF. The CDR3 DNA follows: TGTGCCAGCAGTGAAGCGGGGGGCTCCTACAATGAGCAGTTCTTC.

The chain employs TRBV6-1 and TRBJ1-1; 7 bases are a match to TRBD1. Per germline, CDR1 MNHNS and CDR2 SASEGT. After removal of 2 bases from V and 11 bases from J, the junction contained 8 bases not matched to a gene. This CDR3 contains 13 residues. CDR3 sequence reads: CASSESRGRRAFF. In nucleotides, the CDR3 is TGTGCCAGCAGTGAATCGAGGGGGCGGCGGGCTTTCTTT.

This clone was counted once. This chain links TRBV6-1 with TRBJ1-2; D is perhaps TRBD1 (5 bases). The germline CDR1 and CDR2 sequences are MNHNS and SASEGT. The CDR3 runs 11 residues. V was shortened by 4 bases and J by 13 bases, with 13 bases between the two germline ends. Here the CDR3 reads CASSGTRLGTF. In nucleotides, the CDR3 is TGTGCCAGCAGTGGGACACGGCTCGGCACCTTC.

The gene calls are TRBV27 and TRBJ1-1, with 8 bases identical to TRBD1. The trim removed 3 bases at V and 11 bases at J, leaving 8 bases unmatched. Germline CDR1 reads MNHEY; CDR2 reads SMNVEV (reference sequence). CDR3 length: 13 amino acids. This CDR3 reads CASSLAGQAGAFF. CDR3 bases: TGTGCCAGCAGTTTGGCGGGACAGGCGGGGGCTTTCTTT.